These 31 T cell receptor beta chains came from one sample sequenced in a study of cytomegalovirus exposure and HLA in healthy donors. Vbeta (60) and Jbeta (13) primers were used in the PCR. The method was immunoSEQ multiplex PCR; TCRdb's version includes in-frame clones alone and lacks a portion of them. The sample records 65,000 or so clones, around 77% being singletons. Sequenced material: PBMCs. These receptors all stem from a middle-aged woman in good health and CMV-seropositive.

The chain is built from TRBV15 and TRBJ1-6; D gene ambiguous. Germline assignment: CDR1 LNHNV and CDR2 YYDKDF (reference sequence). Trimming took 0 bases from V and 10 from J, leaving 13 bases between them. CDR3 size: 15 residues. The CDR3 nucleotides read TGTGCCACCAGCAGAGATGGGCTGCCTGCATCACCCCTCCACTTT. Translation gives CATSRDGLPASPLHF.

V usage is TRBV27 and J usage is TRBJ1-1, with D possibly matching TRBD1 (5 bases). V lost 7 bases to trimming and J lost 4 bases, with 10 bases between them. Germline values: CDR1 MNHEY, CDR2 SMNVEV (reference sequence). This CDR3 has 12 residues. The CDR3 DNA reads TGTGCCAGCAACGACAGAGGCACTGAAGCTTTCTTT. It translates to CASNDRGTEAFF.

This clone has more than one count but fewer than ten. V is TRBV6-5 and J is TRBJ1-4, with D uncertain. The germline CDR1 and CDR2 sequences are MNHEY and SVGAGI. Trimming cost V 7 bases and J 0 bases, with 9 bases left between them. The CDR3 has 14 amino acids. CDR3 nucleotide sequence: TGTGCCAGCAAACTACTTGCAACTAATGAAAAACTGTTTTTT. Its translation is CASKLLATNEKLFF.

The chain combines TRBV19 with TRBJ2-7; 7 nucleotides match TRBD1. Trimming removed 6 bases from V and 3 bases from J; junction bases left unmatched: 8. The CDR3 is 14 residues long. Germline CDR1 and CDR2: LNHDA and SQIVND (reference sequence). The CDR3 DNA reads TGTGCCAGTAGCACGCCCGGGACAGACTACGAGCAGTACTTC. Its translation is CASSTPGTDYEQYF.

The chain has TRBV6-1 and TRBJ2-2, with TRBD1 identical over 8 bases. CDR1 is MNHNS, CDR2 SASEGT, per germline. Trimming removed 10 bases from V and 4 bases from J; junction bases left unmatched: 5. CDR3 size: 13 residues. This CDR3 reads CATWTGSTGELFF. The CDR3 coding sequence is TGTGCCACCTGGACAGGGAGCACCGGGGAGCTGTTTTTT.

The V and J genes are TRBV5-4 and TRBJ2-7; TRBD1 is a possible D gene (5 bases). Germline V gene lookup returns CDR1 SGHNT and CDR2 YYREEE (reference sequence). Trimming cost V 4 bases and J 2 bases, with 10 bases left between them. The CDR3 extends over 13 amino acids. CDR3 loop: CASSIDRAYEQYF. CDR3 DNA sequence: TGTGCCAGCAGCATAGACAGAGCCTACGAGCAGTACTTC.

This clone was seen more than once but under ten times. The chain couples TRBV29-1 to TRBJ2-7; TRBD1 aligns across 8 bases. The J segment lost 3 bases and the V segment lost 5 bases, leaving 3 bases of the junction unmatched. The CDR3 contains 12 residues. Germline-derived CDR1 and CDR2 are SQVTM and ANQGSEA. CDR3 loop: CSVRTGNYEQYF. In DNA, the CDR3 is TGCAGCGTTAGGACAGGGAACTACGAGCAGTACTTC.

On this clone: Relative to the germline gene, one junction end is altered; a read error may explain this. The chain has TRBV19 and TRBJ2-7, with D unclear. The CDR3 totals 15 residues. CDR1 is LNHDA, CDR2 SQIVND, per germline (reference sequence). CDR3 coding DNA: TGTGCCAGTAGTATAGGGGTGGGTCAAAACTACGAGCAGTACTTT. Translating gives CASSIGVGQNYEQYF.

This chain links TRBV15 with TRBJ2-5; D may be TRBD2 (7 bases). V shed 2 bases and J shed 5 bases, with 15 bases lying between them. The CDR3 consists of 15 residues. Germline values: CDR1 LNHNV, CDR2 YYDKDF (reference sequence). CDR3 DNA sequence: TGTGCCACCAGCAGACTACGGGGGGCGGAGGAGACCCAGTACTTC. This encodes CATSRLRGAEETQYF.

The chain joins TRBV6-5 to TRBJ2-5, with 11 bases aligning to TRBD2. In germline, CDR1 is MNHEY, CDR2 SVGAGI. The CDR3 runs 14 residues. V dropped 9 bases and J dropped 3; count of bases not matched to a gene: 6. The CDR3 sequence: CASASGLAEETQYF. As DNA, the CDR3 is TGTGCCAGTGCCTCGGGACTAGCGGAAGAGACCCAGTACTTC.

The chain combines TRBV5-4 with TRBJ2-1, with 7 bases identical to TRBD1. V trimming: 4 bases; J trimming: 1 base; junction bases outside the gene matches: 8. The CDR3 sequence is 16 residues long. Germline V gene sequence: CDR1 SGHNT, CDR2 YYREEE (reference sequence). The CDR3: CASSPRQGGSYNEQFF. The CDR3 DNA follows: TGTGCCAGCAGCCCAAGACAGGGTGGGTCCTACAATGAGCAGTTCTTC.

The chain is built from TRBV6-5 and TRBJ1-4; tentatively, D is TRBD1 (6 bases). The CDR3 sequence is 14 residues long. Germline V gives CDR1 MNHEY, CDR2 SVGAGI. Trimming took off 6 bases at V and 4 bases at J, with 12 bases between the two ends. The CDR3 loop is CASRRGQINEKLFF. CDR3 coding DNA: TGTGCCAGCAGAAGAGGACAGATTAATGAAAAACTGTTTTTT.

The chain links TRBV7-9 to TRBJ1-4; TRBD1 agrees at 7 bases. The trim removed 1 base at V and 10 bases at J, leaving 3 bases unmatched. The V gene's germline CDR1 is SEHNR and CDR2 FQNEAQ (reference sequence). The CDR3 is 13 amino acids. CDR3 region: CASSLGQGGKLFF. The CDR3 DNA is TGTGCCAGCAGCTTAGGACAGGGCGGAAAACTGTTTTTT.

The chain has TRBV5-1 and TRBJ1-6; D unresolved. This CDR3 comprises 14 residues. CDR1 SGHRS and CDR2 YFSETQ come from the germline V gene. V gave up 7 bases and J gave up 5 bases, with 13 bases separating them. The CDR3 protein is CASRRSRDNSPLHF. In DNA, the CDR3 is TGCGCCAGCCGCCGGAGCCGGGATAATTCACCCCTCCACTTT.

J is TRBJ1-2 and V is TRBV30; no firm D call. Trimming took off 5 bases at V and 1 base at J, with 8 bases between the two ends. Germline-derived CDR1 and CDR2 are GTSNPN and SVGIG (reference sequence). The CDR3 totals 12 residues. The CDR3: CAWAAGNYGYTF. In DNA, the CDR3 is TGTGCCTGGGCGGCGGGTAACTATGGCTACACCTTC.

The genes are TRBV5-1 and TRBJ2-3; a weak D match, TRBD1 (6 bases). The germline CDR1 and CDR2 sequences are SGHRS and YFSETQ. The V end was cut by 5 bases, the J end by 6 bases, with 13 bases between. The CDR3 consists of 13 residues. The CDR3 region is CASRLQGSDTQYF. The CDR3, as DNA: TGCGCCAGCAGGTTACAGGGTAGCGATACGCAGTATTTT.

This clone was recorded only once. The chain links TRBV9 to TRBJ2-3; tentative D call: TRBD2 (6 bases). Trimming left V 0 bases short and J 4 bases short, with 12 bases between. Germline V CDR1 and CDR2: SGDLS, YYNGEE. The CDR3 runs to 15 residues. The CDR3 here is CASSVEGGRADTQYF. The CDR3 nucleotides read TGTGCCAGCAGCGTAGAGGGAGGCAGGGCAGATACGCAGTATTTT.

V is TRBV15 and J is TRBJ2-1; possible D gene TRBD1, 6 bases. Per the germline V gene, CDR1 is LNHNV and CDR2 is YYDKDF (reference sequence). This CDR3 contains 15 residues. Trimming left V 5 bases short and J 1 base short, with 12 bases between. This CDR3 is CATSDRDKSYNEQFF. CDR3 sequence (DNA): TGTGCCACCAGCGACCGGGACAAGTCCTACAATGAGCAGTTCTTC.

The CDR3 loop reads CASNGNTGELFF. The CDR3 bases are TGTGCCAGCAATGGCAACACCGGGGAGCTGTTTTTT. The chain has TRBV6-1 and TRBJ2-2; D remains ambiguous. The V gene lost 7 bases and the J gene lost 2 bases, with 5 bases spanning the gap. This CDR3 has 12 amino acids. CDR1 MNHNS and CDR2 SASEGT come from the germline V gene.

The chain links TRBV27 to TRBJ1-2, with D perhaps matching TRBD1 (6 bases). V was cut by 7 bases and J by 8 bases, with 14 bases left in between. The CDR3 is 12 amino acids. Per germline, CDR1 MNHEY and CDR2 SMNVEV (reference sequence). The DNA for the CDR3 is TGTGCCAGCATACTGGGGGGGCAAGGCTACACCTTC. It yields the protein CASILGGQGYTF.

The chain links TRBV7-2 to TRBJ2-5; no reliable D call. The J call may be in error: the DNA end matches TRBJ2-7 better. The CDR3 is 14 residues long. Germline V gene sequence: CDR1 SGHTA, CDR2 FQGNSA. This CDR3 reads CASSLVGGGYEQYF. CDR3 coding DNA: TGTGCCAGCAGCTTAGTCGGCGGTGGCTACGAGCAGTACTTC.

The chain combines TRBV4-1 with TRBJ1-1; D is perhaps TRBD1 (6 bases). The CDR3 length is 17 residues. The V end lost 2 bases, the J end lost 1 base, and 17 bases lay between the germline ends. CDR1 and CDR2 from the germline V gene are MGHRA and YSYEKL. The CDR3 DNA reads as TGCGCCAGCAGCCAAAACTTAAAGGGACACACGAACACTGAAGCTTTCTTT. The encoded protein is CASSQNLKGHTNTEAFF.

The chain has TRBV20-1 and TRBJ2-7; D gene uncertain. The CDR3 has 11 amino acids. Trimming stripped 6 bases from V and 2 bases from J, with 8 bases between. Germline V gives CDR1 DFQATT, CDR2 SNEGSKA (reference sequence). The CDR3 sequence is CSAVGTYEQYF. CDR3 sequence (DNA): TGCAGTGCGGTCGGTACCTACGAGCAGTACTTC.

The DNA for the CDR3 is TGTGCCAGCAGCAAAGCGGGTACAGGGGAAGCCGGAAACACCATATATTTT. Amino acids: CASSKAGTGEAGNTIYF. The gene calls are TRBV21-1 and TRBJ1-3; the table gives TRBD1 as D, unverified against the DNA. TRBV21-1 is a pseudogene segment. The length of the CDR3 is 17 residues.

This clone was picked up a small number of times. V and J are TRBV5-8 and TRBJ2-1, with TRBD1 matching over 9 bases. CDR3 length: 15 amino acids. Germline values: CDR1 SGHTS, CDR2 YDEGEE. J gave up 6 bases and V 4 bases, and 8 bases lay outside the gene matches. The CDR3 DNA follows: TGTGCCAGCAGCCCCGGGACAGGGCCCGGCAATGAGCAGTTCTTC. Amino acid sequence: CASSPGTGPGNEQFF. The variable domain in full, with the rest retrieved from reference TRBV5-8 and TRBJ2-1, is EAGVTQSPTHLIKTRGQQATLRCSPISGHTSVYWYQQALGLGLQFLLWYDEGEERNRGNFPPRFSGRQFPNYSSELNVNALELEDSALYLCASSPGTGPGNEQFFGPGTRLTVL.

V and J are TRBV14 and TRBJ1-4; 7 positions agree with TRBD1. V lost 3 bases and J lost 8; bases outside the gene matches: 9. The germline V gene encodes CDR1 SGHDN and CDR2 FVKESK. CDR3 size: 15 residues. The CDR3 loop is CASSHGDRVREKLFF. Written as DNA, the CDR3 is TGTGCCAGCAGCCATGGAGACAGGGTGCGAGAAAAACTGTTTTTT.

This rearrangement joins TRBV5-1 to TRBJ2-5; the D is unclear. The V and J ends lost 0 bases and 6 bases respectively, with 12 bases between them. This CDR3 has 14 amino acids. The germline gives CDR1 SGHRS, CDR2 YFSETQ. The CDR3 region is CASSLGSGAKTQYF. The CDR3 bases are TGCGCCAGCAGCTTGGGGTCGGGTGCGAAGACCCAGTACTTC.

The J gene is TRBJ1-4, the V gene TRBV27; D is ambiguous. Germline CDR1 reads MNHEY; CDR2 reads SMNVEV (reference sequence). There are 15 residues in the CDR3. The V end lost 2 bases, the J end lost 8 bases, and 15 bases lay between the germline ends. The CDR3 coding sequence is TGTGCCAGCAGTTTAACGTGGCGGAGTGGGGAAAAACTGTTTTTT. Its protein product is CASSLTWRSGEKLFF.

Only a few counts were recorded for this clone. This chain uses TRBV6-6 with TRBJ1-2; D gene ambiguous. Germline CDR1 MNHNY, CDR2 SVGAGI (reference sequence). V was trimmed by 2 bases and J by 3 bases, leaving 7 bases between them. The CDR3 runs 13 residues. The CDR3 here is CASSYGRDYGYTF. CDR3 bases: TGTGCCAGCAGTTACGGGCGGGACTATGGCTACACCTTC.

V is TRBV6-1 and J is TRBJ2-5, with D possibly being TRBD1 (5 bases). The CDR3 spans 16 residues. CDR1 and CDR2 from the germline V gene are MNHNS and SASEGT. V was clipped by 0 bases and J by 4 bases, with 15 bases between them. The CDR3 nucleotides are TGTGCCAGCAGTGAAGCTCGAGGTACAGGAAGAGAGACCCAGTACTTC. Encoded protein: CASSEARGTGRETQYF.

The rearrangement links TRBV7-2 to TRBJ2-3, with no clear D. CDR3 length equals 13 residues. Between the trimmed V and J ends, which lost 1 base and 2 bases, there was a span of 4 bases. Germline V lookup: CDR1 SGHTA, CDR2 FQGNSA. The CDR3 sequence is CASSLVSTDTQYF. The CDR3 DNA sequence: TGTGCCAGCAGCTTAGTCTCCACAGATACGCAGTATTTT.